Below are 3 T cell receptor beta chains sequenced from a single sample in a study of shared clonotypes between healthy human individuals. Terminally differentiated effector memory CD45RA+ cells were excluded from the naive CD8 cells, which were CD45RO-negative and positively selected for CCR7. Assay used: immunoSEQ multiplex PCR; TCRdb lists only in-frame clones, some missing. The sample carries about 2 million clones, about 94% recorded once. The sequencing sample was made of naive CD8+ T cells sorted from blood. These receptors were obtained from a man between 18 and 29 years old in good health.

The CDR3 sequence is CASSLAPGYSGANVLTF. The DNA for the CDR3 is TGTGCCAGCAGCTTAGCGCCGGGCTATTCTGGGGCCAACGTCCTGACTTTC. The chain has TRBV7-9 and TRBJ2-6; D is unclear. Germline V gene data show CDR1 as SEHNR and CDR2 as FQNEAQ (reference sequence). The CDR3 runs to 17 residues. V gave up 0 bases and J gave up 1 base, with 10 bases separating them.

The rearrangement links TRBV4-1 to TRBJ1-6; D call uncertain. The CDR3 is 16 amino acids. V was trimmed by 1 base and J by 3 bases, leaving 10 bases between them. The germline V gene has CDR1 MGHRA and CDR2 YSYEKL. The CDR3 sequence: CASSQAGRIYNSPLHF. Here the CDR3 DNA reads TGCGCCAGCAGCCAAGCCGGACGGATCTATAATTCACCCCTCCACTTT.

The CDR3 nucleotides read TGTGCCAGCAGTTTGGGTCTTTCGTGGGGCCTGGTCAACACTGAAGCTTTCTTT. Translated, it gives CASSLGLSWGLVNTEAFF. V usage is TRBV28 and J usage is TRBJ1-1; D possibly corresponds to TRBD1 (5 bases). The CDR3 is made up of 18 amino acids. Germline CDR1 is MDHEN and CDR2 is SYDVKM. With 3 bases removed from V and 2 bases from J, the gap between germline ends came to 22 bases.